This T cell receptor beta chain was sequenced in a study of T cell changes during pregnancy in multiple sclerosis. The CDR3 has 14 amino acids. The germline V gene has CDR1 LNHDA and CDR2 SQIVND (reference sequence). V dropped 4 bases and J dropped 5 bases, with 14 bases sitting between them. Some clones are missing from TCRdb's copy, which holds only in-frame ones; the method was immunoSEQ multiplex PCR. Among 35,000 to 45,000 clones listed, 85% to 95% were seen once. This sample comprised CD8+ T cells from peripheral blood mononuclear cells, obtained in the third trimester of pregnancy. This TCR derives from a female donor with multiple sclerosis, enrolled in a pregnancy study. The rearrangement links TRBV19 to TRBJ1-1, with a weak D call TRBD1 (6 bases). CDR3 residues: CASSTQGLRTEAFF. For the CDR3, the DNA is TGTGCCAGTAGTACTCAGGGGCTTCGTACTGAAGCTTTCTTT.